This TCR beta chain emerged from a study of cytomegalovirus exposure and HLA in healthy donors. The study, taken as a whole, reports: Usually a TCR sequence was rare, but some public TCRs were found in many donors. Accurate predictions that matched the HLA-A and HLA-B alleles of most subjects were reportedly made from TCR beta sequences.

The V segment lost 2 bases and the J segment 2 bases; nucleotides outside the gene matches: 2. The germline V gene encodes CDR1 KGHSH and CDR2 LQKENI. CDR3 length: 15 residues. With regard to this clone: Its antigen is unknown.

13 Jbeta primers and 60 Vbeta primers were used for the PCR. The data were produced by immunoSEQ multiplex PCR, yet TCRdb's version contains in-frame clones alone and is incomplete. This listing includes tens of thousands of clones. The receptor comes from a woman in her sixties in good health and CMV-seronegative. The sample taken for sequencing was PBMCs. The rearrangement joins TRBV18 to TRBJ2-2, with TRBD1 matching 7 bases. CDR3: CASSPGTANTGELFF. CDR3 nucleotides: TGTGCCAGCTCACCAGGGACAGCTAACACCGGGGAGCTGTTTTTT.